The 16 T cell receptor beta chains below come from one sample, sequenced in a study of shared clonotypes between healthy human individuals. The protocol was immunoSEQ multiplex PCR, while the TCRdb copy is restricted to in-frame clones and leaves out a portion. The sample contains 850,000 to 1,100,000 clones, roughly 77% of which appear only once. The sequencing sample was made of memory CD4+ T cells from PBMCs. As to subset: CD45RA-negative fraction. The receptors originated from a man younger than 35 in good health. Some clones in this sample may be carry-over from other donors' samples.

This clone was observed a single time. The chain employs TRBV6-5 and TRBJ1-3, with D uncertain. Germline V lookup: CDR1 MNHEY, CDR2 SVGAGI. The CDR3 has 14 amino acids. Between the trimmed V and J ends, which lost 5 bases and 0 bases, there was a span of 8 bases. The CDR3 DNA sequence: TGTGCCAGCAGTGGGCTCAGCTCTGGAAACACCATATATTTT. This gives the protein CASSGLSSGNTIYF.

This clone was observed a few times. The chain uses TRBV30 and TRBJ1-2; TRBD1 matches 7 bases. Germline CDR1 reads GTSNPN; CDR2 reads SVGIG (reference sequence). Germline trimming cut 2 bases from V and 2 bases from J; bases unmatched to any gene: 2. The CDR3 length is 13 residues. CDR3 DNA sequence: TGTGCCTGGAGTCAGGGACAGAACTATGGCTACACCTTC. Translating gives CAWSQGQNYGYTF.

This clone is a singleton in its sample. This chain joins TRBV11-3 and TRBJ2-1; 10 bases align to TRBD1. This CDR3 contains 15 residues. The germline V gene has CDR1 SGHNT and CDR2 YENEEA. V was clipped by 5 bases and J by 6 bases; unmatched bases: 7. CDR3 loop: CASSERRTGGNEQFF. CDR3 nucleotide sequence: TGTGCCAGCAGCGAGCGGAGGACAGGGGGCAATGAGCAGTTCTTC.

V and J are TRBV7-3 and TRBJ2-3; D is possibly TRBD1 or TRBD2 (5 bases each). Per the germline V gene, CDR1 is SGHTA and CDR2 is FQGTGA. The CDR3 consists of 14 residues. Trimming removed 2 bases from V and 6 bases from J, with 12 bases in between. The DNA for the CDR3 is TGTGCCAGCAGCTTAGGGACGCCGAAGGATACGCAGTATTTT. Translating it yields CASSLGTPKDTQYF.

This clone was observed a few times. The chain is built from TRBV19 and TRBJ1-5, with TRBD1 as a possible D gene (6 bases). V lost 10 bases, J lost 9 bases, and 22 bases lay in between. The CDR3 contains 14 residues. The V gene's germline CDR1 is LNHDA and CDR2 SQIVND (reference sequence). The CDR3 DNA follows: TGTGCCACTATGGAGGGGGGAGGTGTACGGCCCCAGCATTTT. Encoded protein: CATMEGGGVRPQHF.

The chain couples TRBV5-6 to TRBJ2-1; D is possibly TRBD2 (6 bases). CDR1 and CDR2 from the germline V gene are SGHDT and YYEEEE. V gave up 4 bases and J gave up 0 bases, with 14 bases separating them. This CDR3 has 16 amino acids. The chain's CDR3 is CASSPGGPNSYNEQFF. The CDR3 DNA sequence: TGTGCCAGCAGCCCCGGGGGACCAAACTCCTACAATGAGCAGTTCTTC.

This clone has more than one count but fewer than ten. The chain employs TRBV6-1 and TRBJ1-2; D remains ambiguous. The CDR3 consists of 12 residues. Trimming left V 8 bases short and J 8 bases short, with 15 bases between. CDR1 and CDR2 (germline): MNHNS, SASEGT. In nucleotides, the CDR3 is TGTGCCAGCTTCCCCGGCCTGGAAGGCTACACCTTC. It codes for CASFPGLEGYTF.

DNA of the CDR3: TGTGCCAGCAGCTTACTCGGGACTAGCTCCTACGAGCAGTACTTC. Translation: CASSLLGTSSYEQYF. The chain joins TRBV7-2 to TRBJ2-7; 8 bases are shared with TRBD2. CDR1 is SGHTA and CDR2 is FQGNSA in the germline V gene. There are 15 residues in the CDR3. The V and J ends lost 2 bases and 0 bases, in that order; junction bases with no gene match: 3. Combining the CDR3 with reference TRBV7-2 and TRBJ2-7 gives the whole variable domain GAGVSQSPSNKVTEKGKDVELRCDPISGHTALYWYRQSLGQGLEFLIYFQGNSAPDKSGLPSDRFSAERTGGSVSTLTIQRTQQEDSAVYLCASSLLGTSSYEQYFGPGTRLTVT.

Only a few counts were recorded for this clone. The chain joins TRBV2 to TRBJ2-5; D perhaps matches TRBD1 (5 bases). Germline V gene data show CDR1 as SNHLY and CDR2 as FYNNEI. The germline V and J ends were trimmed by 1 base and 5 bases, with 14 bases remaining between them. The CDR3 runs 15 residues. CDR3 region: CASSEEAGNYETQYF. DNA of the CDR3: TGTGCCAGCAGTGAAGAGGCAGGGAACTACGAGACCCAGTACTTC.

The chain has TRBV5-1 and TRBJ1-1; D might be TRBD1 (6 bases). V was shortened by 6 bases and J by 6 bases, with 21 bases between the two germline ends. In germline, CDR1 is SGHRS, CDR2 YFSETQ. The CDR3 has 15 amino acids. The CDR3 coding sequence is TGCGCCAGCACGATGGGGACATCGGCTATGGCTGAAGCTTTCTTT. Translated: CASTMGTSAMAEAFF.

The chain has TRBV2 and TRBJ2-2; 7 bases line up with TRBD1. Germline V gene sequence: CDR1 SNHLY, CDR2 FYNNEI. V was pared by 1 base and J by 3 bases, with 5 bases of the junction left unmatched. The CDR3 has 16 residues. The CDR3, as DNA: TGTGCCAGCAGTGAAGGACAGGGAGCGGACACCGGGGAGCTGTTTTTT. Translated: CASSEGQGADTGELFF.

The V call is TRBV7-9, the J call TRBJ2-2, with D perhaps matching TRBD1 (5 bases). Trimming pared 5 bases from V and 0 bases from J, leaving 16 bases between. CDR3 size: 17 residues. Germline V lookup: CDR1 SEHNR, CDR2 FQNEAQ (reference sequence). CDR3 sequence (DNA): TGTGCCAGCAGCCGTCTACGGCCAGGGTCGAACACCGGGGAGCTGTTTTTT. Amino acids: CASSRLRPGSNTGELFF.

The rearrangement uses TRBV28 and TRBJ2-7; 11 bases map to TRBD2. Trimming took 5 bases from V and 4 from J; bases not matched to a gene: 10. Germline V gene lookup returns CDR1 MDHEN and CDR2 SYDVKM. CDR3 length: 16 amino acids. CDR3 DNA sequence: TGTGCCAGCAGTCAAGCCGGACTAGCGGGCCTATACGAGCAGTACTTC. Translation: CASSQAGLAGLYEQYF. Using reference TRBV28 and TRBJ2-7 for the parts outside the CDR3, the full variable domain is DVKVTQSSRYLVKRTGEKVFLECVQDMDHENMFWYRQDPGLGLRLIYFSYDVKMKEKGDIPEGYSVSREKKERFSLILESASTNQTSMYLCASSQAGLAGLYEQYFGPGTRLTVT.

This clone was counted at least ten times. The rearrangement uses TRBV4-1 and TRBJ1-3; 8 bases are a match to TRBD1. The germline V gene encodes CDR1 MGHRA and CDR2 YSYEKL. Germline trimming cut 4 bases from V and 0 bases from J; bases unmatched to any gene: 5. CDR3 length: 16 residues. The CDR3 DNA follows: TGCGCCAGCAGCCTCGACAGGGGTTCCTCTGGAAACACCATATATTTT. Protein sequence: CASSLDRGSSGNTIYF.

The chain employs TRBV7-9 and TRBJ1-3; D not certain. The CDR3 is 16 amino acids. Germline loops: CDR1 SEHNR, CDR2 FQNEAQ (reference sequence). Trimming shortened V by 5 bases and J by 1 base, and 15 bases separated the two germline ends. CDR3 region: CASSPLAEGSGNTIYF. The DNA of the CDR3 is TGTGCCAGCAGCCCGCTGGCCGAGGGATCTGGAAACACCATATATTTT.

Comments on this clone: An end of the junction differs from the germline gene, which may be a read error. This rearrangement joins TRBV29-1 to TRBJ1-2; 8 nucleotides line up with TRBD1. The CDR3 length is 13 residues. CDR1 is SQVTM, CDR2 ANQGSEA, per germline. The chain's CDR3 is CSAWAGGNYGYTF. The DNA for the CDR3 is TGCAGCGCCTGGGCAGGGGGCAACTACGGCTACACCTTC.